The subject of this entry is one T cell receptor beta chain. Those who donated were healthy HIV-negative adults, with no recent acute infections or vaccinations reported. Samples left unsorted employed roughly 90 million PBMCs for genomic DNA. Generated by immunoSEQ multiplex PCR, the TCRdb table keeps only in-frame clones and is missing some. The top ten clones hold over 9.5% of a sample with some 490,000 clones, around 85% of them seen once. This sample was taken from a study of shared clonotypes between healthy human individuals. Whole-study context: Sampling drew on donors who were a couple of women and a few men aged 18 to 49.

Germline CDR1 and CDR2: SGDLS and YYNGEE. J was trimmed by 1 base and V by 1 base; bases with no gene match: 4. This CDR3 is 15 amino acids long. Sequencing used PBMCs. The genes are TRBV9 and TRBJ1-1; 7 bases map to TRBD1. The receptor comes from a woman between 35 and 50 years old in good health. Some clones in this sample may be carry-over from other donors' samples. CDR3 in amino acids: CASSVSGQTNTEAFF. As DNA, the CDR3 is TGTGCCAGCAGCGTATCGGGACAGACGAACACTGAAGCTTTCTTT.